This entry concerns a single TCR beta chain. The antigen remains undetermined. Germline V gives CDR1 SGHRS, CDR2 YFSETQ. The V end lost 0 bases, the J end lost 5 bases, and 9 bases lay between the germline ends. The CDR3 has 15 residues. Production of TCR cDNA was by 5'RACE template switching, which also added a universal primer site and UMIs. From the 5' RACE reads, TCRdb called clonotypes with MiXCR, one entry per CDR3 protein. The sample consists of around 600,000 distinct CDR3 sequences, 9% to 15% of them appearing once. This specimen belongs to a study of T cells after yellow fever vaccination. Whole-study results and caveats: Weaker overall was a secondary response that nonetheless peaked faster, on day 5 versus 15.

This receptor was identified in a young man who received the YFV17D yellow fever vaccine. The chain couples TRBV5-1 to TRBJ1-6; D is uncertain. Here the sequenced sample was PBMCs, taken on the day of the yellow fever booster vaccination. Here the CDR3 reads CASSLEVGDNSPLHF. In nucleotides, the CDR3 is TGCGCCAGCAGCTTGGAGGTAGGCGATAATTCACCCCTCCACTTT.